This T cell receptor beta chain was sequenced during a study of T-cell memory formation after mild COVID-19 (dated by TCRdb to about 2021). Broadly, across the study: TCR sequence clusters from the two donors were found to be largely donor specific. T-cell clones expanding and contracting after mild COVID-19 in a couple of donors were tracked by longitudinal TCRalpha and TCRbeta repertoire sequencing. Two young, previously healthy adult volunteers made up the cohort, one male and one female.

The sequencer was an Illumina NovaSeq 6000. cDNA libraries for TCRalpha and TCRbeta were prepared by 5'RACE using constant-segment primers, with sample barcodes and unique molecular identifiers added. Trizol reagent was used to extract RNA from every sample. Libraries were amplified in two PCR steps, with a second sample barcode and Illumina TruSeq adapters added in the second step. Sequencing of the libraries was done on an Illumina NovaSeq, producing 2 x 150 bp paired-end reads. As for how the authors treated the data: Reads were demultiplexed and collapsed into UMI-guided consensus sequences with migec v1.2.7. Using mixcr v2.1.11, the UMI consensuses were aligned to TRA and TRB V and J templates and assembled into clonotypes. Expanded or contracted clonotypes were those called significant by both edgeR and NoisET, with noise models trained on biological replicates. edgeR calls used a false discovery rate-adjusted p below 0.01 and a log2 fold-change threshold of 1. PCA with hierarchical clustering of max-normalized trajectories of the 1000 most abundant clonotypes was used as exploratory dynamics analysis. Separately sequenced CD4+ and CD8+ repertoires were used to assign the CD4 or CD8 phenotype of responding clones. TCRdb trimmed the raw reads at Q25, called clones with MiXCR and kept productive beta chains. Records with the same CDR3 protein are collapsed into one entry carrying the most frequent genes and DNA. The V and J calls and clone size come from TCRdb's table, not from the authors' own analysis. The sample table shows roughly 480,000 distinct CDR3 sequences, and 25% are seen once. The top ten hold under 15% of the sample.

Ficoll-Paque density gradient centrifugation was used to isolate PBMCs. The research as a whole found: The detection of some responding clones in pre-infection memory suggests that pre-existing cross-reactive memory T cells joined the SARS-CoV-2 response. Contracting CD4+ clones were located mainly in the CM and EM memory subsets, whereas CD8+ clones were found to be enriched in EMRA. Clones contracting from day 15 to 85 had balanced CD4/CD8 phenotypes, while a second wave expanding from day 15 to 37 was biased towards CD4+. SARS-CoV-2 specificity was not confirmed for the second-wave clones peaking on day 37. The study covered only a couple of mild cases, and larger cohorts including severe cases with pre-infection samples were considered necessary.

Notes on this clonotype: Its specific antigen is unknown. No clone much larger than this one lies a single base away; base qualities are absent.

Material for sequencing was PBMCs or a T cell subset sorted from them (not recorded which). This receptor was identified in an adult woman who had mild COVID-19 (a few samples of this study predate the infection). The sample titles of this study are shuffled in the database, so cell type and time point are left out; the donor was told from shared clones.

CDR3 sequence: CASSQTETTDTQYF. The bases are TGCGCCAGCAGCCAGACAGAAACAACGGATACGCAGTATTTT. The sequence links TRBV4-1 to TRBJ2-3; a weak D assignment points to TRBD1 (5 bases agree). The CDR3 has 14 amino acids, counting the end cysteine and phenylalanine. Left in the record is the CDR3 DNA by itself, 42 bases read in frame from the first base. As encoded in the germline V gene, CDR1 is MGHRA while CDR2 is YSYEKL. The junction shows trimming of 3 bases on V and 6 bases on J, plus 13 bases between the germline ends.